The 24 T cell receptor beta chains below were found in one sample sequenced in a study of blood T cell repertoires in COVID-19. Produced via immunoSEQ multiplex PCR; TCRdb's table is partial and in-frame only. The repertoire includes roughly 300,000 clones, about nine tenths of them detected once, and under 11% sits in the top ten. Material: PBMCs or T cells enriched from blood (not recorded which). All receptors derive from a woman aged 18-35 years who had recovered from COVID-19.

The rearrangement joins TRBV11-2 to TRBJ1-2, with 7 bases fitting TRBD1. The V gene end was trimmed by 1 base and the J gene end by 6 bases; junction bases not matched to a gene: 11. Germline-derived CDR1 and CDR2 are SGHAT and FQNNGV. The CDR3 sequence is 16 residues long. The CDR3 sequence is CASSLVAGGEGDGYTF. The CDR3, as DNA: TGTGCCAGCAGCTTAGTGGCAGGGGGTGAGGGGGATGGCTACACCTTC.

The CDR3 DNA sequence: TGTGCCAGCAGTGGTCGACTAGCGGGAGTCACCGGGGAGCTGTTTTTT. Protein sequence: CASSGRLAGVTGELFF. The V call is TRBV6-1, the J call TRBJ2-2, with TRBD2 matching 12 bases. The CDR3 extends over 16 amino acids. Per the germline V gene, CDR1 is MNHNS and CDR2 is SASEGT. The J segment lost 4 bases and the V segment lost 4 bases, leaving 4 bases of the junction unmatched.

The V call is TRBV3-1 (or the pseudogene TRBV3-2), the J call TRBJ1-5; D is possibly TRBD1 (6 bases). The CDR3 runs to 15 residues. V dropped 4 bases and J dropped 3 bases, with 13 bases sitting between them. Germline lookup yields CDR1 LGHDT and CDR2 YNNKEL (reference sequence). As DNA, the CDR3 is TGTGCCAGCAGCCCTCTCGCAGGGGCCAATCAGCCCCAGCATTTT. This sequence encodes CASSPLAGANQPQHF.

The rearrangement joins TRBV29-1 to TRBJ2-7; D might be TRBD2 (7 bases). Trimming took off 1 base at V and 6 bases at J, with 13 bases between the two ends. The CDR3 is 13 residues long. Germline CDR1 is SQVTM and CDR2 is ANQGSEA. The CDR3 bases are TGCAGCGTTGAAGTGGGAGGGGGGCTCGAGCAGTACTTC. Encoded protein: CSVEVGGGLEQYF.

In its sample, this clone was seen once. The chain recombines TRBV30 with TRBJ1-3; D remains ambiguous. The germline V gene has CDR1 GTSNPN and CDR2 SVGIG (reference sequence). The CDR3 is 15 amino acids. V gave up 1 base and J gave up 0 bases, with 10 bases separating them. The CDR3 coding sequence is TGTGCCTGGAGTGAGAAAGCCTTCTCTGGAAACACCATATATTTT. Its translation: CAWSEKAFSGNTIYF.

A remark on this clone: Other DNA sequences from this sample encode an identical CDR3 as well. V usage is TRBV19 and J usage is TRBJ1-5; no firm D call. The CDR3 loop spans 13 amino acids. Trimming took off 3 bases at V and 4 bases at J, with 7 bases between the two ends. Germline loops: CDR1 LNHDA, CDR2 SQIVND (reference sequence). The CDR3, as DNA: TGTGCCAGTAGTATCCGCGGGAATCAGCCCCAGCATTTT. It specifies CASSIRGNQPQHF.

For the CDR3, the DNA is TGTGCCATCAGCGGGACAGTTAATCAGCCCCAGCATTTT. Protein sequence: CAISGTVNQPQHF. The V gene is TRBV10-3, the J gene TRBJ1-5; 7 positions agree with TRBD1. J was trimmed by 4 bases and V by 6 bases; bases with no gene match: 3. This CDR3 is built from 13 residues. Germline assignment: CDR1 ENHRY and CDR2 SYGVKD.

The chain joins TRBV27 to TRBJ2-1; 9 bases fit TRBD2. The CDR3 contains 15 residues. Trimming cost V 6 bases and J 0 bases; bases outside gene matches: 3. Germline V gene data show CDR1 as MNHEY and CDR2 as SMNVEV (reference sequence). Written as DNA, the CDR3 is TGTGCCAGCAGCCTAGCGGGGAGCTCCTACAATGAGCAGTTCTTC. Its protein product is CASSLAGSSYNEQFF.

V usage is TRBV12-5 and J usage is TRBJ1-6, with a tentative D call TRBD1 (5 bases). Deletions cut 1 base from V and 7 bases from J, with 14 bases between. The CDR3 covers 16 residues. CDR1 and CDR2 (germline): LGHNT, FRNRAP. CDR3 coding DNA: TGTGCTAGTGGTTTGGCCCGGGGGGTAAAGAATTCACCCCTCCACTTT. Its translation: CASGLARGVKNSPLHF. Drawing the rest from reference TRBV12-5 and TRBJ1-6, the complete variable domain is DARVTQTPRHKVTEMGQEVTMRCQPILGHNTVFWYRQTMMQGLELLAYFRNRAPLDDSGMPKDRFSAEMPDATLATLKIQPSEPRDSAVYFCASGLARGVKNSPLHFGNGTRLTVT.

The chain uses TRBV7-3 and TRBJ2-5, with a weak D call TRBD1 (7 bases). Germline V CDR1 and CDR2: SGHTA, FQGTGA. Trimming removed 5 bases from V and 3 bases from J, with 16 bases in between. The CDR3 length is 15 residues. The CDR3 sequence: CASSPQGGWEETQYF. CDR3 DNA: TGTGCCAGCAGCCCCCAGGGGGGTTGGGAAGAGACCCAGTACTTC.

This chain joins TRBV27 and TRBJ1-2; possibly TRBD1 for D (6 bases). This CDR3 contains 14 residues. V was cut by 7 bases and J by 7 bases, with 19 bases left in between. CDR1 is MNHEY, CDR2 SMNVEV, per germline (reference sequence). The CDR3, as DNA: TGTGCCAGCACCCTCAGGGGACCCCAAGGTGGCTACACCTTC. Translation: CASTLRGPQGGYTF.

This rearrangement joins TRBV6-2 or TRBV6-3 to TRBJ2-1; D unclear. V lost 0 bases to trimming and J lost 15 bases, with 18 bases between them. The germline V gene encodes CDR1 MNHEY and CDR2 SVGEGT. There are 14 residues in the CDR3. CDR3 in amino acids: CASSYSIGPGPRFF. As DNA, the CDR3 is TGTGCCAGCAGTTACTCGATCGGTCCGGGTCCGCGGTTCTTC.

This clone was seen only once. The CDR3 nucleotides are TGTGCCAGCAGTGAAGACAGGAAAGATGGCTACACCTTC. Translating gives CASSEDRKDGYTF. The chain uses TRBV25-1 and TRBJ1-2; a possible D gene is TRBD1 (6 bases). The ends were cut back, 2 bases at V and 6 bases at J, with 10 bases in the middle. The germline CDR1 and CDR2 sequences are MGHDK and SYGVNS. The CDR3 covers 13 residues.

The V call is TRBV30, the J call TRBJ1-2; maybe TRBD1 (6 bases). V lost 1 base and J 5 bases, leaving 14 bases between the germline ends. Germline V gene data show CDR1 as GTSNPN and CDR2 as SVGIG (reference sequence). The CDR3 covers 14 residues. CDR3 protein: CAWSAGYRDYGYTF. The CDR3, as DNA: TGTGCCTGGAGTGCCGGATACAGGGATTATGGCTACACCTTC.

Turning to this clone: Distinct nucleotide sequences in the sample also encode this CDR3. This chain joins TRBV28 and TRBJ1-3; possible D gene TRBD1, 6 bases. The CDR3 runs 14 residues. Germline V gene sequence: CDR1 MDHEN, CDR2 SYDVKM. V lost 6 bases and J lost 0, with 9 bases in between. Written as DNA, the CDR3 is TGTGCCAGCAGCCCGACAGGCTCTGGAAACACCATATATTTT. Its protein product is CASSPTGSGNTIYF.

This chain uses TRBV7-2 with TRBJ2-5, with D uncertain. CDR3 length equals 13 residues. Germline V gene lookup returns CDR1 SGHTA and CDR2 FQGNSA. Trimming shortened V by 2 bases and J by 1 base, and 5 bases separated the two germline ends. CDR3 residues: CASSLNSQETQYF. The CDR3 DNA follows: TGTGCCAGCAGCTTAAACTCCCAAGAGACCCAGTACTTC.

V is TRBV7-3 and J is TRBJ2-3, with D possibly matching TRBD2 (5 bases). Trimming removed 3 bases from V and 3 bases from J, with 13 bases in between. There are 15 residues in the CDR3. Looked up from germline, CDR1 is SGHTA and CDR2 is FQGTGA. The CDR3 protein is CASSFSAELTDTQYF. The CDR3, as DNA: TGTGCCAGCAGCTTCTCAGCGGAGTTAACAGATACGCAGTATTTT.

V usage is TRBV19 and J usage is TRBJ1-5; weak D call: TRBD1 (5 bases). The CDR3 consists of 14 residues. Deletions cut 1 base from V and 4 bases from J, with 8 bases between. Looked up from germline, CDR1 is LNHDA and CDR2 is SQIVND (reference sequence). This CDR3 reads CASSIAGYNQPQHF. CDR3 sequence (DNA): TGTGCCAGTAGTATAGCAGGGTATAATCAGCCCCAGCATTTT.

This sequence joins TRBV19 and TRBJ2-1, with 8 bases matching TRBD2. The germline V gene has CDR1 LNHDA and CDR2 SQIVND (reference sequence). The CDR3 runs 13 residues. V dropped 3 bases and J dropped 10; count of bases not matched to a gene: 5. CDR3 in amino acids: CASSISREGEQFF. The CDR3 DNA reads TGTGCCAGTAGTATTTCCCGGGAGGGCGAGCAGTTCTTC.

The CDR3 region is CASSPDGENSPLHF. CDR3 sequence (DNA): TGTGCCAGCAGCCCGGACGGGGAAAATTCACCCCTCCACTTT. The V and J genes are TRBV5-4 and TRBJ1-6; D gene unclear. Deletions cut 4 bases from V and 7 bases from J, with 12 bases between. Germline V lookup: CDR1 SGHNT, CDR2 YYREEE (reference sequence). CDR3 length: 14 amino acids.

The chain is built from TRBV24-1 and TRBJ2-7; TRBD2 is a possible D gene (6 bases). V shed 4 bases and J shed 2 bases, with 14 bases lying between them. The CDR3 length is 15 residues. Per germline, CDR1 KGHDR and CDR2 SFDVKD. CDR3 loop: CATSDPGPGAYEQYF. The CDR3 nucleotides read TGTGCCACCAGTGACCCCGGACCGGGGGCCTACGAGCAGTACTTC.

This sequence joins TRBV18 and TRBJ2-2; TRBD1 matches at 9 bases. This CDR3 has 15 residues. The germline V gene has CDR1 KGHSH and CDR2 LQKENI. V shed 5 bases and J 6 bases; nucleotides not matched to a gene: 7. The CDR3, as DNA: TGTGCCAGCTCATCCGGGACAGGGATCGCCGGGGAGCTGTTTTTT. This gives the protein CASSSGTGIAGELFF. Based on the CDR3 plus reference TRBV18 and TRBJ2-2, the full variable domain is NAGVMQNPRHLVRRRGQEARLRCSPMKGHSHVYWYRQLPEEGLKFMVYLQKENIIDESGMPKERFSAEFPKEGPSILRIQQVVRGDSAAYFCASSSGTGIAGELFFGEGSRLTVL.

The rearrangement links TRBV6-5 to TRBJ1-2; a weak D match, TRBD1 (5 bases). The germline CDR1 and CDR2 sequences are MNHEY and SVGAGI. The V end lost 5 bases, the J end lost 4 bases, and 8 bases lay between the germline ends. CDR3 length: 12 residues. The CDR3 coding sequence is TGTGCCAGCAGTACGCAGGGCTATGGCTACACCTTC. It is translated as CASSTQGYGYTF.

This chain joins TRBV14 and TRBJ2-7; a possible D gene is TRBD1 (5 bases). V shed 2 bases and J shed 4 bases, with 6 bases lying between them. The germline CDR1 and CDR2 sequences are SGHDN and FVKESK. This CDR3 has 12 amino acids. The DNA for the CDR3 is TGTGCCAGCAGCCAATCAGGGTACGAGCAGTACTTC. Its translation is CASSQSGYEQYF.